This is a list of T cell receptor beta chains from one sample in a study of blood T cell repertoires in COVID-19. Clones were sequenced by immunoSEQ multiplex PCR, and TCRdb holds only the in-frame ones, with some missing. The data show approximately 270,000 clones, with 65% to 90% seen just once and about 1.7% held by the top ten. Sequencing input: PBMCs or T cells enriched from blood (not recorded which). These receptors all stem from a man aged 40-49 years who had recovered from COVID-19. The CDR3 runs from the conserved cysteine through the conserved F or W. Fields, in order: clone size, D gene, J gene, V gene, CDR3 DNA, CDR3 protein. D genes are given only for firm matches. Part of the rows lack a size; the others show once, few, many or a class for expanded clones.

few TRBD1 TRBJ2-3 TRBV24-1 TGTGCCACCAGTGACTCCGGGCCACAGGGGTCGACAGATACGCAGTATTTT CATSDSGPQGSTDTQYF
few NA TRBJ1-1 TRBV5-6 TGTGCCAGCAGCTTGGGCTCCTATCGTAGAGCTTTCTTT CASSLGSYRRAFF
many TRBD1 TRBJ1-2 TRBV9 TGTGCCAGCAGCGTAGACCCAACAGGGGGTAATGGCTACACCTTC CASSVDPTGGNGYTF
NA NA TRBJ2-3 TRBV6-1 TGTGCCAGCAGTGAAGCGTCAGGGATAACAGATACGCAGTATTTT CASSEASGITDTQYF
few NA TRBJ2-7 TRBV3-1/TRBV3-2 TGTGCCAGCAGCCAAGATAGATTTACTTACGAGCAGTACTTC CASSQDRFTYEQYF
NA NA TRBJ2-2 TRBV6-5 TGTGCCATTTCAGTTCCGAACACCGGGGAGCTGTTTTTT CAISVPNTGELFF
NA NA TRBJ2-3 TRBV19 TGTGCCAGTGGAGACAGACCGAGGCCCCGTTTT CASGDRPRPRF
NA TRBD1 TRBJ2-3 TRBV2 TGTGCCAGCAGACAGGGGGCGCAAGATACGCAGTATTTT CASRQGAQDTQYF
NA TRBD1 TRBJ1-5 TRBV7-8 TGTGCCAGCAGCCTCGCCGACAGGGGTAGGGGCAATCAGCCCCAGCATTTT CASSLADRGRGNQPQHF
NA TRBD1 TRBJ2-7 TRBV5-3 TGTGCCAGAAGCTTGGCCCCCGACAGGGTACACGAGCAGTACTTC CARSLAPDRVHEQYF
NA TRBD2 TRBJ2-3 TRBV7-2 TGTGCCAGCAGAAAGACTAGCGGCGTCTTTGATACGCAGTATTTT CASRKTSGVFDTQYF
NA TRBD1 TRBJ2-7 TRBV6-5 TGTGCCAGCAGTCGAACGACAGGGCACGAGCAGTACTTC CASSRTTGHEQYF
NA TRBD2 TRBJ2-5 TRBV7-3 TGTGCCAGCAGCTTAAGGGCTAGCGGTTCGAAAGAGACCCAGTACTTC CASSLRASGSKETQYF
few NA TRBJ1-1 TRBV11-3 TGTGCCAGCAGCCTAGGCAGGCAGAACACTGAAGCTTTCTTT CASSLGRQNTEAFF
NA TRBD2 TRBJ2-1 TRBV5-4 TGTGCCAGCAGCCAGACTAGCGGGAGGGCCGTTTTCTACAATGAGCAGTTCTTC CASSQTSGRAVFYNEQFF
NA TRBD1 TRBJ2-1 TRBV5-1 TGCGCCAGCAGCTTGGCGGGACAGGGGTCTCATGAGCAGTTCTTC CASSLAGQGSHEQFF